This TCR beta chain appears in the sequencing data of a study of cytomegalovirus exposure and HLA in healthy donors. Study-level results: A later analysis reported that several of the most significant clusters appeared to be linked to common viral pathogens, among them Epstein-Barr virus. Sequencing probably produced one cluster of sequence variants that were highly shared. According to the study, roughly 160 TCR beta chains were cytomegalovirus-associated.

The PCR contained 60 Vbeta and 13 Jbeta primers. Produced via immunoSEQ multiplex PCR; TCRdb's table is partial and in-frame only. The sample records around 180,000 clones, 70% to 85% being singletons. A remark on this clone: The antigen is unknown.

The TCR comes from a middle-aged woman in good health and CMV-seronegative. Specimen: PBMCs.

The CDR3 region has the DNA TGTGCCATCAGTGAGTCAGGACTAGCGGGAGCCTACAATGAGCAGTTCTTC. Residues: CAISESGLAGAYNEQFF. The chain couples TRBV10-3 to TRBJ2-1; 13 nucleotides align to TRBD2. This CDR3 has 17 residues. CDR1 and CDR2 from the germline V gene are ENHRY and SYGVKD. V was clipped by 0 bases and J by 2 bases; unmatched bases: 1.